This entry lists 4 T cell receptor beta chains sequenced from one sample in a study of cytomegalovirus exposure and HLA in healthy donors. Vbeta (60) and Jbeta (13) primers were used in the PCR. The protocol was immunoSEQ multiplex PCR, while the TCRdb copy is restricted to in-frame clones and leaves out a portion. The table lists 100,000 to 150,000 clones, roughly three quarters of them singletons. The source material was PBMCs. All receptors derive from a man aged 18 to 29 in good health and CMV-seronegative.

V and J are TRBV10-3 and TRBJ2-3; 14 positions agree with TRBD2. Trimming took 6 bases from V and 2 from J; bases not matched to a gene: 10. The length of the CDR3 is 18 residues. The germline CDR1 and CDR2 sequences are ENHRY and SYGVKD. The CDR3 protein is CAISQGLAGEGSTDTQYF. The CDR3 DNA reads TGTGCCATCAGCCAGGGACTAGCGGGGGAGGGATCCACAGATACGCAGTATTTT.

The chain has TRBV4-2 and TRBJ2-3; 14 bases are a match to TRBD2. Germline assignment: CDR1 LGHNA and CDR2 YNFKEQ. Unmatched junction bases numbered 13, after V lost 3 bases and J lost 2 bases. The CDR3 loop spans 20 amino acids. CDR3 protein: CASSQKPGLAGGGDTDTQYF. Written as DNA, the CDR3 is TGTGCCAGCAGCCAGAAACCCGGACTAGCGGGAGGAGGGGACACAGATACGCAGTATTTT.

The chain couples TRBV18 to TRBJ2-1; 14 bases agree with TRBD2. The CDR3 totals 15 residues. The germline V gene encodes CDR1 KGHSH and CDR2 LQKENI. Trimming at V came to 4 bases and at J to 10 bases, leaving 6 bases not matched to a gene. CDR3 nucleotide sequence: TGTGCCAGCTCACTCGGGACTAGCGGGAGTAGAGAGCAGTTCTTC. It specifies CASSLGTSGSREQFF.

This sequence joins TRBV5-5 and TRBJ1-1; 8 nucleotides match TRBD1. CDR1 SGHKS and CDR2 YYEKEE come from the germline V gene (reference sequence). J was trimmed by 4 bases and V by 1 base; bases with no gene match: 9. CDR3 length equals 16 residues. The CDR3 spells CASSLWFTTGGTEAFF. In nucleotides, the CDR3 is TGTGCCAGCAGCTTGTGGTTTACTACAGGGGGCACTGAAGCTTTCTTT.